This TCR beta chain was identified during a study of shared clonotypes between healthy human individuals. Study-level points and caveats: Clonotype sharing among donors likely depends on sequencing depth.

In the authors' methods: Junction-only immunoSEQ data arrived without quality scores, meaning filtering differed. TCRdb's table, derived via immunoSEQ multiplex PCR, lists solely in-frame clones and lacks some. V, J and clone size are those of that table, while D and trimming were read from the DNA. The sample has around 530,000 clones, roughly 79% seen once. Donors included only healthy HIV-negative adults lacking recent acute infections or vaccinations. The CDR3 sequence is 15 residues long. V lost 2 bases and J 4 bases, leaving 15 bases between the germline ends. Germline V gene lookup returns CDR1 ENHRY and CDR2 SYGVKD. To note about this clone: Its antigen is as yet unknown.

The TCR originated in a middle-aged woman in good health. Some clones in this sample may be carry-over from other donors' samples. The rearrangement joins TRBV10-3 to TRBJ2-7; D is tentatively TRBD1 or TRBD2 (6 bases each). Source material: PBMCs. In nucleotides, the CDR3 is TGTGCCATCAGTGAGGGGGGCGGGACCAAATACGAGCAGTACTTC. It is translated as CAISEGGGTKYEQYF.